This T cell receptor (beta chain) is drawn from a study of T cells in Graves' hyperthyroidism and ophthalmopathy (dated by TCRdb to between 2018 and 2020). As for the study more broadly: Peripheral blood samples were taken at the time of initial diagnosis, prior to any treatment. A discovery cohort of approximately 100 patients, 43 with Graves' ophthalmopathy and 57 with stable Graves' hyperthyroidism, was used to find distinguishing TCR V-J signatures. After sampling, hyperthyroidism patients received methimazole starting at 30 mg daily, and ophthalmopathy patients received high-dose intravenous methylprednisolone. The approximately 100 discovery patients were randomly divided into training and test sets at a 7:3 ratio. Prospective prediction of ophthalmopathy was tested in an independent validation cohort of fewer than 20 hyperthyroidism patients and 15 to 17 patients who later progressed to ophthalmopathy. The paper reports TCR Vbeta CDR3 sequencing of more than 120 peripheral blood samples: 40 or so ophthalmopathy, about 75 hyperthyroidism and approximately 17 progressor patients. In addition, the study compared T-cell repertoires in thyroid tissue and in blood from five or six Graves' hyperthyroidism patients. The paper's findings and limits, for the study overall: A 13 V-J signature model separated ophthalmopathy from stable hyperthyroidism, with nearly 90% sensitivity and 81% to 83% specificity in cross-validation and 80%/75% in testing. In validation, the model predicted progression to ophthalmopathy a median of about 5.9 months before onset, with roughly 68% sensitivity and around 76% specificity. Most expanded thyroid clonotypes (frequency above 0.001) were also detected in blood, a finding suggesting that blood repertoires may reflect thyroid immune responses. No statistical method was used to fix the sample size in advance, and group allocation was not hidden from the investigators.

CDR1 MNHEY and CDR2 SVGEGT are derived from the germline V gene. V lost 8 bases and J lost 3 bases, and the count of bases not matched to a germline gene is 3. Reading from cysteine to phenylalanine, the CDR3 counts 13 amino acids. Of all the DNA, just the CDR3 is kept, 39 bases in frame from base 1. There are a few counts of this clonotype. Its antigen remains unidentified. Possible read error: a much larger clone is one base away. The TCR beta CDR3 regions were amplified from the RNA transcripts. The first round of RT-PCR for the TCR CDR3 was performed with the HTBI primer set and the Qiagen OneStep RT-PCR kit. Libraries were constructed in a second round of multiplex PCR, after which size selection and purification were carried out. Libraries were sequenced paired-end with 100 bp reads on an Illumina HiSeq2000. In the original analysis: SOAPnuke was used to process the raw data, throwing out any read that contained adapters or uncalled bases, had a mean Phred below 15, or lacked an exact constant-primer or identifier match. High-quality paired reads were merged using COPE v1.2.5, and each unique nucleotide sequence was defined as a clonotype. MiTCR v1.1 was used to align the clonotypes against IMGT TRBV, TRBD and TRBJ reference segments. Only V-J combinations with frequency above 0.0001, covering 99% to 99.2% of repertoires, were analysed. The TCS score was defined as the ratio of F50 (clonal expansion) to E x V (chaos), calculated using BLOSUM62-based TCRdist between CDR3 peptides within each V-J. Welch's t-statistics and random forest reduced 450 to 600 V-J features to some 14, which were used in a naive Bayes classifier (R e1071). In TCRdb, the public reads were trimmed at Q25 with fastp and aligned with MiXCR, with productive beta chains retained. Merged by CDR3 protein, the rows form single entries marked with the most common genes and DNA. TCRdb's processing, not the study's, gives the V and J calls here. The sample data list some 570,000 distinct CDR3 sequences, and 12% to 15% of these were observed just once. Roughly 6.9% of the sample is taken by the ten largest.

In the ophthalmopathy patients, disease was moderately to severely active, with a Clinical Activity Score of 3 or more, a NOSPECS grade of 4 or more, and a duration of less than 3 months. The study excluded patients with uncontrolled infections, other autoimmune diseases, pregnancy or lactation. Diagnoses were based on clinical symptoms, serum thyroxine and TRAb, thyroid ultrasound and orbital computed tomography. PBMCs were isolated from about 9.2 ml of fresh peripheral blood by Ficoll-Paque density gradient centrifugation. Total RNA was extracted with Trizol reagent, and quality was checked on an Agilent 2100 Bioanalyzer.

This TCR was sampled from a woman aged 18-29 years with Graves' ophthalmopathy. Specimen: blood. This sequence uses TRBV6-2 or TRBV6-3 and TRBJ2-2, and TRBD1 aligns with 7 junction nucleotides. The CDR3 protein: CASGTDYTGELFF. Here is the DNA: TGTGCCAGCGGGACAGATTACACCGGGGAGCTGTTTTTT.